This record covers a single T cell receptor (beta chain). This specimen belongs to a study of control samples from healthy donors and cancer patients. Repertoires were generated with immunoSEQ multiplex PCR, while TCRdb's copy carries only in-frame clones and drops some. This table holds about 130,000 clones, about 95% found once. CDR1 is SGHAT and CDR2 is FQNNGV in the germline V gene. Trimming cost V 1 base and J 11 bases, with 22 bases left between them. The CDR3 length is 16 residues. The genes are TRBV11-2 and TRBJ2-3, with D unclear. Sequencing was performed on blood. This TCR derives from a man aged 25 to 40 in good health. CDR3 protein: CASSLGVAKGIFGQYF. CDR3 bases: TGTGCCAGCAGCTTAGGGGTAGCAAAGGGTATATTCGGGCAGTATTTT. Together with reference TRBV11-2 and TRBJ2-3, the CDR3 gives the full variable domain: EAGVAQSPRYKIIEKRQSVAFWCNPISGHATLYWYQQILGQGPKLLIQFQNNGVVDDSQLPKDRFSAERLKGVDSTLKIQPAKLEDSAVYLCASSLGVAKGIFGQYFGPGTRLTVL.